These T cell receptor beta chains were read from a single sample in a study of graft-versus-host responses after intestinal transplantation. Measured with immunoSEQ multiplex PCR; TCRdb has only the in-frame clones, and not every one. Among some 86,000 clones listed, about 90% were seen once. Their antigens are not known. The sample here was unstimulated CD8+ T cells sorted from spleen or lymph node cells, taken before intestinal transplant. These receptors all come from a human donor who received an intestinal transplant. Both conserved end residues are part of each CDR3. D genes are given only for firm matches. Expanded clones get a size class; other rows say once, few or many, or leave the size out.

v_gene: TRBV6-1
abundance: few
j_gene: TRBJ2-3
d_gene: .
CDR3nt: TGTGCCAGCAGTCTGACTTTAGATACGCAGTATTTT
CDR3aa: CASSLTLDTQYF

v_gene: TRBV9
abundance: .
j_gene: TRBJ2-3
d_gene: .
CDR3nt: TGTGCCAGCAGTTATATGGAAACCACCACAGATACGCAGTATTTT
CDR3aa: CASSYMETTTDTQYF

v_gene: TRBV6-5
abundance: .
j_gene: TRBJ2-5
d_gene: .
CDR3nt: TGTGCCAGCAGTTACCCCCCAGGTAGCCAAGAGACCCAGTACTTC
CDR3aa: CASSYPPGSQETQYF

v_gene: TRBV10-2
abundance: once
j_gene: TRBJ2-7
d_gene: TRBD2
CDR3nt: TGCGCCAGCAGTGCACTAGCGGGAGACTACGAGCAGTACTTC
CDR3aa: CASSALAGDYEQYF

v_gene: TRBV10-2
abundance: .
j_gene: TRBJ1-5
d_gene: .
CDR3nt: TGCGCCAGCAGTGAGCGTTATCCTTGGCAGCCCCAGCATTTT
CDR3aa: CASSERYPWQPQHF

v_gene: TRBV25-1
abundance: .
j_gene: TRBJ1-6
d_gene: .
CDR3nt: TGTGCCAGCAGGGGTAATTCACCCCTCCACTTT
CDR3aa: CASRGNSPLHF

v_gene: TRBV6-1
abundance: .
j_gene: TRBJ1-1
d_gene: .
CDR3nt: TGTGCCAGCAGACCGGACTTAAACACTGAAGCTTTCTTT
CDR3aa: CASRPDLNTEAFF

v_gene: TRBV27
abundance: .
j_gene: TRBJ2-1
d_gene: TRBD1
CDR3nt: TGTGCCAGCAGTTTGAACAGGGGGCCCTACAATGAGCAGTTCTTC
CDR3aa: CASSLNRGPYNEQFF

v_gene: TRBV19
abundance: .
j_gene: TRBJ1-2
d_gene: .
CDR3nt: TGTGCCAGTAGTATATCTGGGGGCTACTATGGCTACACCTTC
CDR3aa: CASSISGGYYGYTF

v_gene: TRBV7-3
abundance: .
j_gene: TRBJ2-2
d_gene: .
CDR3nt: TGTGCCAGCAGCGCAACAGCGGAGAGTGTTAGGGCGAACACCGGGGAGCTGTTTTTT
CDR3aa: CASSATAESVRANTGELFF

v_gene: TRBV11-2
abundance: .
j_gene: TRBJ2-7
d_gene: TRBD1
CDR3nt: TGTGCCAGCAGCGGGACAGGGGCAGCCTCCTACGAGCAGTACTTC
CDR3aa: CASSGTGAASYEQYF

v_gene: TRBV2
abundance: .
j_gene: TRBJ2-3
d_gene: TRBD2
CDR3nt: TGTGCCAGCAGCGGGGGGGCTAGCACAGATACGCAGTATTTT
CDR3aa: CASSGGASTDTQYF

v_gene: TRBV11-2
abundance: .
j_gene: TRBJ1-6
d_gene: TRBD1
CDR3nt: TGTGCCAGCAGCTTAGAGGGCTCAGGGGGCGTTTCACCCCTCCACTTT
CDR3aa: CASSLEGSGGVSPLHF

v_gene: TRBV13
abundance: .
j_gene: TRBJ2-7
d_gene: TRBD2
CDR3nt: TGTGCCAGCAGCTCCGGACTAGCGGGGCGCTCCTACGAGCAGTACTTC
CDR3aa: CASSSGLAGRSYEQYF

v_gene: TRBV29-1
abundance: .
j_gene: TRBJ2-1
d_gene: .
CDR3nt: TGCAGCGTCGAAGCGAACCTGAAGCAGTTCTTC
CDR3aa: CSVEANLKQFF

v_gene: TRBV7-2
abundance: .
j_gene: TRBJ2-1
d_gene: TRBD2
CDR3nt: TGTGCCAGCAGCCAGTTAGCGGGAGAAGAGCAGTTCTTC
CDR3aa: CASSQLAGEEQFF

v_gene: TRBV4-1
abundance: .
j_gene: TRBJ2-2
d_gene: .
CDR3nt: TGCGCCAGCAGCCAATCCCCCAGGGTGAACACCGGGGAGCTGTTTTTT
CDR3aa: CASSQSPRVNTGELFF

v_gene: TRBV10-1
abundance: .
j_gene: TRBJ1-6
d_gene: TRBD1
CDR3nt: TGCGCCAGCCGGGCAGCCAAAGAACAGGGGGCTTCCTATAATTCACCCCTCCACTTT
CDR3aa: CASRAAKEQGASYNSPLHF

v_gene: TRBV7-9
abundance: .
j_gene: TRBJ2-7
d_gene: TRBD2
CDR3nt: TGTGCCACGGGGGCCCTAGCGGGAGCAAGCGAGCAGTACTTC
CDR3aa: CATGALAGASEQYF

v_gene: TRBV10-3
abundance: .
j_gene: TRBJ2-7
d_gene: .
CDR3nt: TGTGCCACCCTCGAGCGGGCCTGGCCGGCCTACGAGCAGTACTTC
CDR3aa: CATLERAWPAYEQYF

v_gene: TRBV2
abundance: .
j_gene: TRBJ1-6
d_gene: TRBD1
CDR3nt: TGTGCCAGCAGCCTGGGACAGGGGAATTCACCCCTCCACTTT
CDR3aa: CASSLGQGNSPLHF

v_gene: TRBV9
abundance: .
j_gene: TRBJ2-1
d_gene: TRBD1
CDR3nt: TGTGCCAGCTCCCGGGACAGTGAGCAGTTCTTC
CDR3aa: CASSRDSEQFF

v_gene: TRBV6-5
abundance: .
j_gene: TRBJ1-2
d_gene: .
CDR3nt: TGTGCCAGCAGTTACTCGGGGGTATCTAACTATGGCTACACCTTC
CDR3aa: CASSYSGVSNYGYTF

v_gene: TRBV13
abundance: .
j_gene: TRBJ2-5
d_gene: TRBD1
CDR3nt: TGTGCCAGCAGTTACGGACAGGGGGAAGAGACCCAGTACTTC
CDR3aa: CASSYGQGEETQYF

v_gene: TRBV14
abundance: .
j_gene: TRBJ2-7
d_gene: .
CDR3nt: TGTGCCAGCAGCCACGAAGACCTAATCTACGAGCAGTACTTC
CDR3aa: CASSHEDLIYEQYF

v_gene: TRBV19
abundance: .
j_gene: TRBJ2-7
d_gene: .
CDR3nt: TGTGCCAGTAGCCCCACGGGACTCACCTACGAGCAGTACTTC
CDR3aa: CASSPTGLTYEQYF

v_gene: TRBV2
abundance: .
j_gene: TRBJ1-2
d_gene: TRBD1
CDR3nt: TGTGCCAGCAGCGGGACAGGGGGCTATGGCTACACCTTC
CDR3aa: CASSGTGGYGYTF

v_gene: TRBV7-9
abundance: .
j_gene: TRBJ2-7
d_gene: TRBD2
CDR3nt: TGTGCCAGCAGCTTAGAACCACTAGCGGGATCCTACGAGCAGTACTTC
CDR3aa: CASSLEPLAGSYEQYF

v_gene: TRBV19
abundance: .
j_gene: TRBJ1-2
d_gene: .
CDR3nt: TGTGCCAGTAGTATGGACAGTGACGGGGCCTATGGCTACACCTTC
CDR3aa: CASSMDSDGAYGYTF

v_gene: TRBV6-4
abundance: .
j_gene: TRBJ2-6
d_gene: TRBD1
CDR3nt: TGTGCCAGCAGTGCACAGGGGCTCTTCCACTCTGGGGCCAACGTCCTGACTTTC
CDR3aa: CASSAQGLFHSGANVLTF

v_gene: TRBV4-3
abundance: .
j_gene: TRBJ2-7
d_gene: .
CDR3nt: TGCGCCAGCAGCCAAGCGTCCACGGCGTATGAGCAGTACTTC
CDR3aa: CASSQASTAYEQYF

v_gene: TRBV27
abundance: .
j_gene: TRBJ2-7
d_gene: .
CDR3nt: TGTGCCAGCATGGCCCGCCCCTCCTACGAGCAGTACTTC
CDR3aa: CASMARPSYEQYF

v_gene: TRBV19
abundance: once
j_gene: TRBJ2-1
d_gene: TRBD2
CDR3nt: TGTGCCAGTAGTATTGCTAGCGGGATCTCCTACAATGAGCAGTTCTTC
CDR3aa: CASSIASGISYNEQFF

v_gene: TRBV27
abundance: .
j_gene: TRBJ2-3
d_gene: .
CDR3nt: TGTGCCAGCGGGTGGGACACAGATACGCAGTATTTT
CDR3aa: CASGWDTDTQYF

v_gene: TRBV2
abundance: once
j_gene: TRBJ2-7
d_gene: .
CDR3nt: TGTGCCAGCAGGGAGAGACAGATAATCTACGAGCAGTACTTC
CDR3aa: CASRERQIIYEQYF

v_gene: TRBV27
abundance: .
j_gene: TRBJ2-7
d_gene: .
CDR3nt: TGTGCCAGCAGTTTTACCCTCTTTGACGAGCAGTACTTC
CDR3aa: CASSFTLFDEQYF

v_gene: TRBV9
abundance: .
j_gene: TRBJ2-7
d_gene: .
CDR3nt: TGTGCCAGCAGCGTAGGGGGGCAGACGGAGCAGTACTTC
CDR3aa: CASSVGGQTEQYF

v_gene: TRBV29-1
abundance: .
j_gene: TRBJ2-1
d_gene: TRBD2
CDR3nt: TGCAGCGGACTATCACTAGCGGGGGAAGTCCGTGAGCAGTTCTTC
CDR3aa: CSGLSLAGEVREQFF

v_gene: TRBV2
abundance: .
j_gene: TRBJ2-7
d_gene: .
CDR3nt: TGTGCCAGCAGTGAAGAGTATGGGGGGTCCTACGAGCAGTACTTC
CDR3aa: CASSEEYGGSYEQYF

v_gene: TRBV11-2
abundance: few
j_gene: TRBJ2-2
d_gene: .
CDR3nt: TGTGCCAGCAGCTTTTGGGGGGACACCGGGGAGCTGTTTTTT
CDR3aa: CASSFWGDTGELFF

v_gene: TRBV25-1
abundance: .
j_gene: TRBJ2-5
d_gene: .
CDR3nt: TGTGCCAGCAGTGCCAGGGGTGGTTGGGAGACCCAGTACTTC
CDR3aa: CASSARGGWETQYF

v_gene: TRBV4-1
abundance: .
j_gene: TRBJ2-5
d_gene: TRBD2
CDR3nt: TGCGCCAGCAGCCAAGAGGGGACTAGCGGAGAGACCCAGTACTTC
CDR3aa: CASSQEGTSGETQYF

v_gene: TRBV5-6
abundance: .
j_gene: TRBJ2-1
d_gene: .
CDR3nt: TGTGCCAGCGCCAAGGCAATCCTGAGCTCCTACAATGAGCAGTTCTTC
CDR3aa: CASAKAILSSYNEQFF

v_gene: TRBV7-9
abundance: .
j_gene: TRBJ2-5
d_gene: TRBD2
CDR3nt: TGTGCCAGCAGCTCAAGACGACTAGCGGGACAAGAGACCCAGTACTTC
CDR3aa: CASSSRRLAGQETQYF

v_gene: TRBV13
abundance: .
j_gene: TRBJ2-7
d_gene: TRBD2
CDR3nt: TGTGCCAGCAGCTCCGTTAGGGCTAGCGGGGTCATCTCCTACGAGCAGTACTTC
CDR3aa: CASSSVRASGVISYEQYF

v_gene: TRBV29-1
abundance: .
j_gene: TRBJ2-5
d_gene: .
CDR3nt: TGCAGCGTTGAAGGTTTCGGGGAGACCCAGTACTTC
CDR3aa: CSVEGFGETQYF